These 6 T cell receptor beta chains share one sample of origin, sequenced in a study of T cell repertoires in cytomegalovirus infection. TCRdb called the reads again in MiXCR, with one record for every CDR3 protein. The sample has 200,000 or so distinct CDR3 sequences; roughly 19% are singletons. The sample consisted of PBMCs. These receptors originate from a human donor in good health (CMV status not recorded). Some clones in this sample may be carry-over from other donors' samples.

The chain couples TRBV7-9 to TRBJ2-1; a possible D gene is TRBD2 (5 bases). The CDR3 spans 13 residues. Trimming took 5 bases from V and 9 from J, leaving 14 bases between them. CDR1 and CDR2 from the germline V gene are SEHNR and FQNEAQ (reference sequence). CDR3 amino acids: CASSRDLAGEQFF. The CDR3, as DNA: TGTGCCAGCAGCCGGGATCTGGCTGGTGAGCAGTTCTTC.

This chain uses TRBV6-5 with TRBJ1-5; 9 bases match TRBD1. Per germline, CDR1 MNHEY and CDR2 SVGAGI. V gave up 6 bases and J gave up 5 bases; unmatched junction bases: 5. CDR3 length: 14 residues. The CDR3 sequence: CASSVTGGDQPQHF. The CDR3 nucleotides are TGTGCCAGCAGCGTTACAGGGGGCGATCAGCCCCAGCATTTT.

This clonotype occurred many times. The chain couples TRBV7-8 to TRBJ2-1; D call uncertain. Germline CDR1 SGHVS, CDR2 FQNEAQ. This CDR3 has 15 amino acids. V lost 1 base to trimming and J lost 3 bases, with 10 bases between them. The DNA for the CDR3 is TGTGCCAGCAGCTTAGACCCGACCGTCTACAATGAGCAGTTCTTC. It specifies CASSLDPTVYNEQFF.

In the case of this clonotype: At one end, the junction sequence differs from germline, possibly due to a read error. This chain uses TRBV7-9 with TRBJ2-7, with D maybe TRBD1 (5 bases). In germline, CDR1 is SEHNR, CDR2 FQNEAQ (reference sequence). The CDR3 sequence is 13 residues long. The CDR3 protein is CASSSDSSYKQYF. CDR3 bases: TGTGCCAGCAGCTCCGACAGCTCCTACAAGCAGTACTTC. Full variable domain (missing parts from reference TRBV7-9 and TRBJ2-7): DTGVSQNPRHKITKRGQNVTFRCDPISEHNRLYWYRQTLGQGPEFLTYFQNEAQLEKSRLLSDRFSAERPKGSFSTLEIQRTEQGDSAMYLCASSSDSSYKQYFGPGTRLTVT.

This clonotype was seen repeatedly, ten times or more. V and J are TRBV28 and TRBJ2-7; 11 bases match TRBD1. The J segment lost 0 bases and the V segment lost 8 bases, leaving 0 bases of the junction unmatched. CDR1 is MDHEN and CDR2 is SYDVKM in the germline V gene. This CDR3 has 13 amino acids. CDR3 protein: CASGTGGSYEQYF. DNA for the CDR3: TGTGCCAGCGGGACAGGGGGCTCCTACGAGCAGTACTTC.

The J gene is TRBJ2-7, the V gene TRBV6-5; possibly TRBD1 for D (5 bases). The V gene's germline CDR1 is MNHEY and CDR2 SVGAGI. The germline V and J ends were trimmed by 6 bases and 6 bases, with 27 bases remaining between them. The CDR3 extends over 17 amino acids. The CDR3 spells CASSPRMAGRVLSEQYF. DNA of the CDR3: TGTGCCAGCAGCCCCCGAATGGCAGGCAGGGTTTTGAGCGAGCAGTACTTC.